The 8 T cell receptor beta chains listed next were all sequenced from one sample in a study of CD8 T cells in ankylosing spondylitis. Each CDR3 protein is one row after TCRdb ran MiXCR on the 5' RACE reads. The table has 200,000 to 250,000 distinct CDR3 sequences, about 10% seen once; the top ten hold around a fifth. The material sequenced was blood, either unsorted or a sorted T cell fraction (not recorded which). All receptors derive from a male donor with ankylosing spondylitis or in good health (not recorded which).

This clonotype was detected ten times or more. This rearrangement joins TRBV5-5 to TRBJ2-7; TRBD1 is a possible D gene (6 bases). Looked up from germline, CDR1 is SGHKS and CDR2 is YYEKEE (reference sequence). CDR3 length: 16 amino acids. The ends were cut back, 3 bases at V and 2 bases at J, with 18 bases in the middle. The CDR3 coding sequence is TGTGCCAGCAGCTCAGACAATTACAGGGAAACCTACGAGCAGTACTTC. Amino acid sequence: CASSSDNYRETYEQYF.

Ten or more counts support this clonotype. This chain links TRBV25-1 with TRBJ1-3; TRBD1 agrees at 7 bases. Germline lookup yields CDR1 MGHDK and CDR2 SYGVNS. This CDR3 has 13 amino acids. V shed 4 bases and J 7 bases; nucleotides not matched to a gene: 4. In DNA form, the CDR3 reads TGTGCCAGCAGTGGGACAGGTCGGAACACCATATATTTT. This codes for CASSGTGRNTIYF.

V gene TRBV5-4 combines with J gene TRBJ2-2; the D gene could be TRBD1 or TRBD2 (5 bases each). Per germline, CDR1 SGHNT and CDR2 YYREEE (reference sequence). CDR3 length: 16 amino acids. V lost 4 bases and J lost 4, with 17 bases in between. The CDR3 loop reads CASSLGTPEFTGELFF. In nucleotides, the CDR3 is TGTGCCAGCAGCCTGGGGACCCCGGAATTCACCGGGGAGCTGTTTTTT.

This clonotype came up many times. V and J are TRBV12-3 or TRBV12-4 and TRBJ1-2, with 9 bases aligning to TRBD1. CDR3 length equals 15 residues. J gave up 7 bases and V 2 bases, and 8 bases lay outside the gene matches. CDR3 in DNA: TGTGCCAGCAGTTTAACAGGGGGCGGAGGGTTTGGCTACACCTTC. Protein: CASSLTGGGGFGYTF.

This clonotype was seen many times. J is TRBJ1-6 and V is TRBV5-6, with D possibly matching TRBD1 (5 bases). From germline, CDR1 is SGHDT and CDR2 YYEEEE. V shed 4 bases and J shed 8 bases, with 19 bases lying between them. The CDR3 consists of 16 residues. Here the CDR3 DNA reads TGTGCCAGCAGCCACGGGGCGATATGGCAGGATTCACCCCTCCACTTT. Amino acid sequence: CASSHGAIWQDSPLHF. The entire variable domain, with the rest obtained from reference TRBV5-6 and TRBJ1-6, is as follows: DAGVTQSPTHLIKTRGQQVTLRCSPKSGHDTVSWYQQALGQGPQFIFQYYEEEERQRGNFPDRFSGHQFPNYSSELNVNALLLGDSALYLCASSHGAIWQDSPLHFGNGTRLTVT.

The table lists this clonotype with many counts. A much larger clone sits a single nucleotide away, making a read error possible. The V call is TRBV5-1, the J call TRBJ1-2, with 10 bases fitting TRBD1. The V and J ends lost 3 bases and 4 bases, in that order; junction bases with no gene match: 9. Germline CDR1 and CDR2: SGHRS and YFSETQ. This CDR3 comprises 16 residues. The CDR3 sequence is CASSWAGTGDGYGYTF. Here the CDR3 DNA reads TGCGCCAGCAGCTGGGCCGGGACAGGGGACGGCTATGGCTACACCTTC. Drawing the rest from reference TRBV5-1 and TRBJ1-2, the complete variable domain is KAGVTQTPRYLIKTRGQQVTLSCSPISGHRSVSWYQQTPGQGLQFLFEYFSETQRNKGNFPGRFSGRQFSNSRSEMNVSTLELGDSALYLCASSWAGTGDGYGYTFGSGTRLTVV.

This clonotype showed up many times. Here the CDR3 DNA reads TGTGCCACCAAGCGGACAGAACAAGAGACCCAGTACTTC. As protein: CATKRTEQETQYF. This chain joins TRBV24-1 and TRBJ2-5; TRBD1 is a possible D gene (6 bases). The CDR3 extends over 13 amino acids. CDR1 KGHDR and CDR2 SFDVKD come from the germline V gene. Trimming stripped 8 bases from V and 2 bases from J, with 11 bases between.

This clonotype was counted only a few times. The chain employs TRBV29-1 and TRBJ1-4, with unresolved D. The V gene lost 0 bases and the J gene lost 7 bases, with 9 bases spanning the gap. The germline V gene has CDR1 SQVTM and CDR2 ANQGSEA. This CDR3 region has 13 residues. DNA of the CDR3: TGCAGCGTTGAAGAATCGGAGGGTGAAAAACTGTTTTTT. Translated: CSVEESEGEKLFF.